This entry is about one TCR beta chain. No antigen is known for it. This PCR relied on a set of 60 Vbeta primers and 13 Jbeta primers. TCRdb's copy holds only in-frame clones and misses some; the assay was immunoSEQ multiplex PCR. The listing contains 90,000 to 130,000 clones. V was clipped by 8 bases and J by 2 bases; unmatched bases: 9. Germline V gene lookup returns CDR1 WNHNN and CDR2 SYGVQD (reference sequence). The CDR3 has 14 residues. This entry belongs to a study of cytomegalovirus exposure and HLA in healthy donors. Study-wide context: Genotyping showed about 80% of hundreds of donors falling in the Caucasian-associated ancestry cluster.

Findings of the study overall: A list of more than 150 TCR beta chains associated with cytomegalovirus was given. Analyses of presence and absence presupposed an approximately uniform sequencing depth across donors.

Donors showed nominal health when sampled, although they likely had unrecorded immune exposures. The rearrangement links TRBV10-1 to TRBJ2-7; 7 bases fit TRBD1. This receptor was identified in a man in his forties in good health and CMV-seropositive. Specimen: PBMCs. This chain's CDR3 is CASPYRQGAYEQYF. In DNA, the CDR3 is TGCGCCAGCCCTTACCGACAGGGCGCCTACGAGCAGTACTTC.